This is a list of T cell receptor beta chains from one sample in a study of low-dose radiotherapy and immunotherapy resistance in tumors. TCRdb reprocessed the reads via MiXCR and lists one record per CDR3 protein. The top ten hold around 6.1% of the sample, which has 65,000 to 95,000 distinct CDR3 sequences, approximately 20% seen once. The specimen was PBMCs, collected before treatment. The receptors originated from a male donor with prostate cancer. Each CDR3 is given with its conserved first and last residue. A D gene is named only where the DNA matches it firmly. Some rows mark clone size as missing; the rest say once, few, many or name a class of expanded clone.

d_call clone_size j_call v_call cdr3_aa cdr3_nt
- many TRBJ2-5 TRBV4-3 CASSQEYPKGAPQYF TGCGCCAGCAGCCAAGAGTATCCCAAAGGGGCGCCCCAGTACTTC
TRBD2 many TRBJ2-3 TRBV5-1 CASSLGSGARGDTQYF TGCGCCAGCAGCTTAGGTAGCGGGGCAAGGGGAGATACGCAGTATTTT
- many TRBJ1-2 TRBV24-1 CATSDSRVIANYGYTF TGTGCCACCAGTGATTCCAGGGTCATAGCTAACTATGGCTACACCTTC
TRBD2 - TRBJ2-3 TRBV19 CASSVGAGVGSDTQYF TGTGCCAGTAGTGTAGGAGCGGGAGTAGGGTCGGATACGCAGTATTTT
TRBD1 many TRBJ2-1 TRBV18 CASSPPLLTGGKAEQFF TGTGCCAGCTCACCACCGCTTCTGACAGGGGGCAAGGCTGAGCAGTTCTTC
TRBD2 many TRBJ2-5 TRBV5-6 CASSLPLGGREERKTQYF TGTGCCAGCAGCTTGCCCCTCGGAGGGAGGGAGGAGAGAAAGACCCAGTACTTC
- many TRBJ1-5 TRBV5-1 CATSLAVGNQPQHF TGCGCCACCTCATTGGCGGTGGGCAATCAGCCCCAGCATTTT
- - TRBJ2-1 TRBV19 CASSKNPGLHGSEQFF TGTGCCAGTAGTAAAAACCCGGGACTCCACGGCAGTGAGCAGTTCTTC
TRBD2 many TRBJ2-1 TRBV5-1 CASSPRGGGADNEQFF TGCGCCAGCAGCCCCAGGGGCGGGGGGGCCGACAATGAGCAGTTCTTC
- medium-sized TRBJ2-2 TRBV25-1 CASSDWRNTGELFF TGTGCCAGCAGTGATTGGCGGAACACCGGGGAGCTGTTTTTT
TRBD2 many TRBJ2-1 TRBV2 CASSERGQRGNNEQFF TGTGCCAGCAGTGAACGGGGCCAGCGGGGTAACAATGAGCAGTTCTTC
TRBD2 - TRBJ2-7 TRBV28 CASSSTSFGSRELEQYF TGTGCCAGCAGTTCGACCTCTTTCGGTTCGCGGGAGCTCGAGCAGTACTTC
- many TRBJ1-1 TRBV5-5 CASTGRLENTEAFF TGTGCCAGTACGGGACGGCTGGAGAACACTGAAGCTTTCTTT
TRBD2 few TRBJ2-5 TRBV12-3/TRBV12-4 CASSLIPGWASGRAVETQYF TGTGCCAGCAGTCTCATCCCCGGTTGGGCTAGCGGGAGGGCCGTGGAGACCCAGTACTTC
- few TRBJ2-5 TRBV5-1 CASSSDRFSETQYF TGCGCCAGCAGCTCCGACAGGTTTTCAGAGACCCAGTACTTC
TRBD1 - TRBJ1-6 TRBV29-1 CSVRLGTGHSPLHF TGCAGCGTGAGGCTTGGGACAGGGCATTCACCCCTCCACTTT
TRBD2 many TRBJ2-2 TRBV7-8 CASSSFGAGVAHTGELFF TGTGCCAGCAGCTCCTTCGGAGCGGGGGTCGCCCACACCGGGGAGCTGTTTTTT
TRBD2 many TRBJ2-1 TRBV15 CATSRDLAGGYNEQFF TGTGCCACCAGCAGAGACCTAGCGGGAGGGTACAATGAGCAGTTCTTC
- - TRBJ2-1 TRBV20-1 CSARSPYSTWEQFF TGCAGTGCTAGATCCCCTTACTCAACCTGGGAGCAGTTCTTC
- many TRBJ2-1 TRBV19 CASSIIRTGTYNEQFF TGTGCCAGTAGTATTATACGGACTGGAACTTACAATGAGCAGTTCTTC
- many TRBJ1-2 TRBV14 CASSQRPLNYGYTF TGTGCCAGCAGCCAACGACCCTTAAACTATGGCTACACCTTC
- many TRBJ2-1 TRBV7-8 CASSSRSLHEQFF TGTGCCAGCAGCTCACGGAGCCTCCATGAGCAGTTCTTC
- many TRBJ1-5 TRBV6-1 CASSEAKRASNQPQHF TGTGCCAGCAGTGAAGCGAAGAGAGCGAGCAATCAGCCCCAGCATTTT
TRBD2 many TRBJ2-2 TRBV2 CASSGLAGGTGELFF TGTGCCAGCAGTGGACTAGCGGGAGGTACCGGGGAGCTGTTTTTT
- many TRBJ2-2 TRBV20-1 CSASSGGGPGELFF TGCAGTGCTAGCTCAGGGGGGGGTCCCGGGGAGCTGTTTTTT
- many TRBJ1-1 TRBV7-9 CASSLTRAANTEAFF TGTGCCAGCAGCTTAACCCGGGCAGCGAACACTGAAGCTTTCTTT
TRBD2 many TRBJ2-7 TRBV7-3 CASSNRTSGSPVF TGTGCCAGCAGCAACCGGACTAGCGGGAGTCCCGTCTTC
- many TRBJ2-1 TRBV11-3 CASSLVTAEQFF TGTGCCAGCAGCTTAGTAACGGCTGAGCAGTTCTTC
- - TRBJ1-2 TRBV6-2/TRBV6-3 CASMVGQGGYTF TGTGCCAGCATGGTCGGCCAGGGGGGCTACACCTTC
- many TRBJ1-3 TRBV5-1 CASSLAGTRIGNTIYF TGCGCCAGCAGCTTGGCCGGGACACGGATTGGAAACACCATATATTTT
- - TRBJ2-7 TRBV26 CASSRDSRSSYEQYF TGTGCCAGCAGTCGGGACAGTAGGAGCTCCTACGAGCAGTACTTC
TRBD2 many TRBJ2-2 TRBV4-2 CASSPLAGSNTGELFF TGTGCCAGCAGCCCATTAGCGGGGTCCAACACCGGGGAGCTGTTTTTT
TRBD2 many TRBJ2-1 TRBV7-2 CASSLKAGGPIEQFF TGTGCCAGCAGCTTAAAAGCGGGGGGGCCGATTGAGCAGTTCTTC
- many TRBJ2-6 TRBV21-1 CASSEWTREWRANVLTF TGTGCCAGCAGCGAGTGGACTAGGGAGTGGAGGGCCAACGTCCTGACTTTC
TRBD2 many TRBJ2-7 TRBV6-5 CASSTPRSGRAEVHEQYF TGTGCCAGCAGTACCCCACGTAGCGGGAGGGCCGAGGTCCACGAGCAGTACTTC